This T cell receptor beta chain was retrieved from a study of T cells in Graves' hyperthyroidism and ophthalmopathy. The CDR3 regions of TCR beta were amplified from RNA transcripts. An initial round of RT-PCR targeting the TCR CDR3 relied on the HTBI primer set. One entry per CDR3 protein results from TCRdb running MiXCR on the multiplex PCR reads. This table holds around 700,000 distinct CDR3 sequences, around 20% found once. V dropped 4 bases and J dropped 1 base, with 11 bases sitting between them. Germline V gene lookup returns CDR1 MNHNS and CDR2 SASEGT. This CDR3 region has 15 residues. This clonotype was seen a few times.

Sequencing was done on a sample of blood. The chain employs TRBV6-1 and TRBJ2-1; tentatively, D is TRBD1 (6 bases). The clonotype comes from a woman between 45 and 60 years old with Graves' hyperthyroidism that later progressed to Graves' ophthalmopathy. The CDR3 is CASSARGWSYNEQFF. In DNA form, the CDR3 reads TGTGCCAGCAGTGCCAGGGGCTGGTCCTACAATGAGCAGTTCTTC.